The rows below give T cell receptor beta chains drawn from one sample of a study of blood T cell repertoires in COVID-19. Assay used: immunoSEQ multiplex PCR; TCRdb lists only in-frame clones, some missing. The sample gives about 370,000 clones, 80% to 90% of which show up once; roughly 1% is in the top ten. Sequenced: PBMCs or T cells enriched from blood (not recorded which). All receptors come from a man aged 18 to 30 who had recovered from COVID-19. Each CDR3 is given with its conserved first and last residue. A D gene is named only where the DNA matches it firmly. Clone size is given for some rows only: seen once, a few or many times, or a class if the clone is expanded.

V	J	D	size	DNA	CDR3
TRBV9	TRBJ2-3	.	.	TGTGCCAGCAGCGTCGGGCTAGCTAACAGACCGGCGCAGTATTTT	CASSVGLANRPAQYF
TRBV27	TRBJ2-6	.	.	TGTGCCAGAGAGCTTGTAGTCATGCAGGGGAAGGCTGGGGCCAACGTCCTGACTTTC	CARELVVMQGKAGANVLTF
TRBV7-2	TRBJ1-5	TRBD1	.	TGTGCCAGCAGCCTCCGGGACAGCCTTAATCAGCCCCAGCATTTT	CASSLRDSLNQPQHF
TRBV7-9	TRBJ2-1	TRBD2	.	TGTGCCAGCAGCCCCTGGACTAGCGGGAGGGCCCAAGGGTACAATGAGCAGTTCTTC	CASSPWTSGRAQGYNEQFF
TRBV3-1/TRBV3-2	TRBJ1-6	TRBD1	.	TGTGCCAGCAGCCAGGGGACAGGGGTACAGACACCCCTCCACTTT	CASSQGTGVQTPLHF
TRBV7-2	TRBJ2-5	TRBD1	.	TGTGCCAGCAGCGCCCAGACAGGGAGCTTAGAGACCCAGTACTTC	CASSAQTGSLETQYF
TRBV11-2	TRBJ1-5	.	.	TGTGCCAGCAGCCGGGAGGGGGTAGATCAGCCCCAGCATTTT	CASSREGVDQPQHF
TRBV5-1	TRBJ2-7	.	.	TGCGCCAGCAGTGAACAGGGATTTTGGGGCGAGCAGTACTTC	CASSEQGFWGEQYF
TRBV6-5	TRBJ2-1	TRBD2	.	TGTGCCAGCAGTTACGCGGTTAGCGGGGGCTATGAGCAGTTCTTC	CASSYAVSGGYEQFF
TRBV6-6	TRBJ2-6	TRBD1	.	TGTGCCAGCAGTTTGGACAGGCCCTCTGGGGCCAACGTCCTGACTTTC	CASSLDRPSGANVLTF
TRBV5-1	TRBJ2-7	TRBD1	.	TGCGCCAGCAGCCTAGGACAGGGGAGAATCTCCTACGAGCAGTACTTC	CASSLGQGRISYEQYF
TRBV9	TRBJ2-1	.	.	TGTGCCAGCACGCCTAGCGACTACAATGAGCAGTTCTTC	CASTPSDYNEQFF
TRBV28	TRBJ2-7	.	.	TGTGCCAGCAGTCTCAGCACAGCGGAGTCCTACGAGCAGTACTTC	CASSLSTAESYEQYF
TRBV5-4	TRBJ2-1	TRBD2	once	TGTGCCAGCAGTCCAACGGGGGGGGTAACCTACAATGAGCAGTTCTTC	CASSPTGGVTYNEQFF
TRBV7-2	TRBJ2-5	.	.	TGTGCCAGCAGCATTGGAGGGTCGTACCAAGAGACCCAGTACTTC	CASSIGGSYQETQYF
TRBV30	TRBJ1-2	TRBD1	once	TGTGCCTGGAGTCGGGACAGGGGGAGGGATGGCTACACCTTC	CAWSRDRGRDGYTF
TRBV2	TRBJ2-1	.	.	TGTGCCTCGCGCGCGGACTCCTACAATGAGCAGTTCTTC	CASRADSYNEQFF
TRBV5-4	TRBJ2-3	.	once	TGTGCCAGTAGGGAGGGCACAGATACGCAGTATTTT	CASREGTDTQYF
TRBV30	TRBJ2-1	TRBD2	once	TGTGCCTGGAGTCCCCTACCGGGGAGGGTATACAATGAGCAGTTCTTC	CAWSPLPGRVYNEQFF
TRBV5-1	TRBJ2-7	TRBD1	.	TGCGCCAGCAGCTACGACAGGGGGTACGAGCAGTACTTC	CASSYDRGYEQYF
TRBV25-1	TRBJ2-3	TRBD1	.	TGTGCCAGCAGCTGGACAGGGCAGGATACGCAGTATTTT	CASSWTGQDTQYF
TRBV27	TRBJ2-3	TRBD2	.	TGTGCCAGCAGTCCCCGGACTAGCGGCACAGATACGCAGTATTTT	CASSPRTSGTDTQYF
TRBV5-1	TRBJ2-7	.	once	TGCGCCAGCAGCTTGGGGACTCTTTCCTACGAGCAGTACTTC	CASSLGTLSYEQYF
TRBV7-8	TRBJ1-2	TRBD1	.	TGTGCCAGCAGCCCGGGGACAGCGTATAACTATGGCTACACCTTC	CASSPGTAYNYGYTF
TRBV5-1	TRBJ1-2	TRBD1	.	TGCGCCAGCAGGCCGGGACAGGGGGCGAACTATGGCTACACCTTC	CASRPGQGANYGYTF
TRBV7-9	TRBJ2-3	.	.	TGTGCCAGCAGCCTCCGGGGTAGAGGAGATACGCAGTATTTT	CASSLRGRGDTQYF
TRBV9	TRBJ2-7	.	.	TGTGCCAGCAGCCTCCCCAGGACGGGATCCTACGAGCAGTACTTC	CASSLPRTGSYEQYF
TRBV6-5	TRBJ2-1	TRBD2	.	TGTGCCAGCAGCTGGACTAGCGGGATTGGAGAGCAGTTCTTC	CASSWTSGIGEQFF
TRBV13	TRBJ2-3	TRBD2	.	TGTGCCAGCAGCCCCCGGCCTAGCGGGAATGAAGATACGCAGTATTTT	CASSPRPSGNEDTQYF
TRBV2	TRBJ2-7	TRBD2	.	TGTGCCAGCAGTGAGGGACTAGCGGGGCTCGAGCAGTACTTC	CASSEGLAGLEQYF
TRBV21-1	TRBJ2-4	.	.	TGTGCCAGCAGCAAACCGGGACAGGGCTCCAAAAACATTCAGTACTTC	CASSKPGQGSKNIQYF
TRBV10-3	TRBJ2-7	.	.	TGTGCCATCAGGGCGGCGCGCGAGCAGTACTTC	CAIRAAREQYF
TRBV19	TRBJ1-3	.	.	TGTGCCACCACGCCGGGGTCCTACTCTGGAAACACCATATATTTT	CATTPGSYSGNTIYF
TRBV7-8	TRBJ1-5	TRBD1	.	TGTGCCAGCAGATCCGGGACAGGGAAAGGTCAGCCCCAGCATTTT	CASRSGTGKGQPQHF
TRBV24-1	TRBJ2-2	TRBD1	.	TGTGCCACCAGTCTGGGACAGGGGGGTTTCGGGGAGCTGTTTTTT	CATSLGQGGFGELFF
TRBV6-2/TRBV6-3	TRBJ1-1	TRBD1	.	TGTGCCAGCAGTTATCACAACAGGGGGCTAAGCACTGAAGCTTTCTTT	CASSYHNRGLSTEAFF